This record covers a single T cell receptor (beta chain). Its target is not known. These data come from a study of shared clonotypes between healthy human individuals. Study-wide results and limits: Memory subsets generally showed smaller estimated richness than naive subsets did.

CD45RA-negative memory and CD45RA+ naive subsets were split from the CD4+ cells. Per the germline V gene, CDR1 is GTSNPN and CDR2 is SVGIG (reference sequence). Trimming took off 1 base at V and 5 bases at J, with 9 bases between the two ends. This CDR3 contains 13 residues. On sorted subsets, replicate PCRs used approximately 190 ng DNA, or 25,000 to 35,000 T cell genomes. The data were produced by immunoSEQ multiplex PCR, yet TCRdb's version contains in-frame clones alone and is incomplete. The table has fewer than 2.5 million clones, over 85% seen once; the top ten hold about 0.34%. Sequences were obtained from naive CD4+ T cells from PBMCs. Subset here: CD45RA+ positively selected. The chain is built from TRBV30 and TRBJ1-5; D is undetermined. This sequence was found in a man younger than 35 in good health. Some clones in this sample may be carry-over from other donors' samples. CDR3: CAWSEERDQPQHF. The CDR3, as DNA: TGTGCCTGGAGTGAAGAAAGGGATCAGCCCCAGCATTTT. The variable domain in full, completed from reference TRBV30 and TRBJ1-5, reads SQTIHQWPATLVQPVGSPLSLECTVEGTSNPNLYWYRQAAGRGLQLLFYSVGIGQISSEVPQNLSASRPQDRQFILSSKKLLLSDSGFYLCAWSEERDQPQHFGDGTRLSIL.